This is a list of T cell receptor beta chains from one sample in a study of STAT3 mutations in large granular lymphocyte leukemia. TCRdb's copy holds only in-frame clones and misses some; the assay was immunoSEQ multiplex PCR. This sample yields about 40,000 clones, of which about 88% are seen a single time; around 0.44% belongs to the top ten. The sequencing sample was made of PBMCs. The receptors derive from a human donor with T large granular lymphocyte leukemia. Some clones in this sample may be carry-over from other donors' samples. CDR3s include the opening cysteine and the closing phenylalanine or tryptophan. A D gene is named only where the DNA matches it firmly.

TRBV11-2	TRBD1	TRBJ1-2	CASSPPRGGEKNYGYTF
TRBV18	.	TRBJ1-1	CASSTDRNTEAFF
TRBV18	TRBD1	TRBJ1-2	CASSPPGQSYGYTF
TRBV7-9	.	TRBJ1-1	CASSDPREEAFF
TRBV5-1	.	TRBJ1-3	CASSRDVSGNTIYF
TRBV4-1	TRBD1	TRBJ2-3	CASSPLGGQVTDTQYF
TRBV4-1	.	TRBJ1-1	CASSQGQDHTEAFF
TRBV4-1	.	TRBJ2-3	CASSQDVGAPDTQYF
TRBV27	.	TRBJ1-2	CASSRILQDYGYTF
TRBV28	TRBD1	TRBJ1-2	CASRQGVGGGYTF
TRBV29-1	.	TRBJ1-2	CSVGGVDSYGYTF
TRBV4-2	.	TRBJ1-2	CASSQAGPGGYTF
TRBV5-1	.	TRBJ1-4	CASSQEPELVGKLFF
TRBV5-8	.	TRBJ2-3	CASSLGGGPSTDTQYF
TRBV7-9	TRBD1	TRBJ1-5	CASSLGQGGQPQHF
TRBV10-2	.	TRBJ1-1	CASSVGGDTEAFF
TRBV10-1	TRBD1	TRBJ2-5	CASSDRDRGETQYF
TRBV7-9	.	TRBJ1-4	CASSLQGGKLFF
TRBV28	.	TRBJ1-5	CANGLRGSSNQPQHF
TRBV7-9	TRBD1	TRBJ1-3	CASSSPQGAIYF
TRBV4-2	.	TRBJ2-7	CASSQSGQLYEQYF
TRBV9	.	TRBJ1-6	CASSVGEGGSPLHF
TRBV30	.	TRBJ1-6	CAWSVGRHSSYNSPLHF
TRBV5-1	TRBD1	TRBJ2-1	CASSVGQDWKEQFF
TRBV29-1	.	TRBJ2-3	CSVDRGGTTDTQYF
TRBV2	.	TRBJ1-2	CASSPTLNGYGYTF
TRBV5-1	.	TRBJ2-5	CASSLAAAQETQYF
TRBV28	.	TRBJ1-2	CASRYAGFYGYTF
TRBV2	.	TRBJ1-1	CASSLGPEVGAFF
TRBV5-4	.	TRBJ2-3	CASSFLKGTSTDTQYF
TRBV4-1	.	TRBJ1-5	CASSSGSIADQPQHF
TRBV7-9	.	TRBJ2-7	CASSHISGQMRYEQYF
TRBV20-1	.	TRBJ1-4	CSARVNEKLFF
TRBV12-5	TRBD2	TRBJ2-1	CASGASGTSGANEQFF
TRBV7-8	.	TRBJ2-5	CASSLDRSETQYF
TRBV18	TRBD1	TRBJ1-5	CASSPTGGGNQPQHF
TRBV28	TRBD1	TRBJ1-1	CASSPPHRGPLTEAFF
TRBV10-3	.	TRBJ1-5	CAISDREGGKVNQPQHF
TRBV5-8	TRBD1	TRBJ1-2	CASSLGQGAYYGYTF
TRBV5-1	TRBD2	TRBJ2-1	CASSLYGTSGNNEQFF
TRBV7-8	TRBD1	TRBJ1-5	CASSGRGNQPQHF
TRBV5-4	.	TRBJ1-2	CASSLKGAGGYTF
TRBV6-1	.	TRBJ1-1	CASSDASFAEGTEAFF
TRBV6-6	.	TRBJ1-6	CASSPQGSYNSPLHF
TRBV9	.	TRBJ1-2	CASSVAEGAYGYTF
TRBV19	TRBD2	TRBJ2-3	CASTKTSGGAGDTQYF
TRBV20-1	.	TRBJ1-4	CSADTLGKLFF
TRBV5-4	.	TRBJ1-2	CASSLARDGHYGYTF
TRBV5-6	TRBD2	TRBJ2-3	CASSPLAAGTSDTQYF
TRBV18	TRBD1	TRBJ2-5	CASSSGQGETQYF
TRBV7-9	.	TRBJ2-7	CASSPDPFRGEQYF
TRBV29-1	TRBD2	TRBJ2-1	CSVGGGAGQPPNEQFF
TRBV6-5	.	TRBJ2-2	CASSYYREGTGELFF